One and the same sample provided the 18 T cell receptor beta chains below, sequenced in a study of shared clonotypes between healthy human individuals (dated by TCRdb to the early 2020s). Preparation of the library involved the immunoSEQ multiplex PCR assay. TCRdb holds this immuneACCESS table with in-frame rearrangements only. Some clones are missing; in checked studies, unresolved V genes explain under half, and the rest has no known cause. For this sample there are 2 million or so clones; roughly 94% appear just once. The ten largest make up roughly 0.13% of the sample. Sequences were obtained from naive CD4+ T cells sorted from blood. According to the study, the label for this sample's cell subset or site signals: CD45RA+ positively selected. The origin of the receptors is a man aged 18-30 years in good health.

This clone was seen once. The rearrangement links TRBV11-3 to TRBJ1-6; the match to TRBD1 covers 7 bases. CDR1 SGHNT and CDR2 YENEEA come from the germline V gene. CDR3 length equals 13 residues. The V gene end was trimmed by 8 bases and the J gene end by 17 bases; junction bases not matched to a gene: 15. This CDR3 reads CASARQGLQGFHF. The DNA for the CDR3 is TGTGCCAGCGCCCGACAGGGACTTCAAGGTTTCCACTTT.

This chain joins TRBV27 and TRBJ1-6, with D possibly matching TRBD1 (5 bases). Germline lookup yields CDR1 MNHEY and CDR2 SMNVEV (reference sequence). Trimming removed 3 bases from V and 5 bases from J, with 14 bases in between. The CDR3 sequence is 16 residues long. The DNA for the CDR3 is TGTGCCAGCAGTTTTACCCGGGGAGGGGATAATTCACCCCTCCACTTT. Its translation: CASSFTRGGDNSPLHF.

The J gene is TRBJ2-7, the V gene TRBV11-2, with TRBD1 matching 7 bases. The CDR3 covers 15 residues. Germline trimming cut 0 bases from V and 3 bases from J; bases unmatched to any gene: 5. Germline lookup yields CDR1 SGHAT and CDR2 FQNNGV. This CDR3 reads CASSLDGTDLYEQYF. CDR3 in DNA: TGTGCCAGCAGCTTAGACGGGACAGACCTCTACGAGCAGTACTTC.

The chain couples TRBV18 to TRBJ2-1; 7 positions match TRBD1. CDR1 and CDR2 from the germline V gene are KGHSH and LQKENI. CDR3 length: 12 amino acids. V shed 3 bases and J 9 bases; nucleotides not matched to a gene: 2. The CDR3 region is CASSPRQGEQFF. CDR3 nucleotide sequence: TGTGCCAGCTCACCGCGACAGGGTGAGCAGTTCTTC.

In this sample, this clone turned up once. The chain has TRBV6-1 and TRBJ1-2, with D tentatively TRBD1 (5 bases). The CDR3 runs to 15 residues. Trimming removed 5 bases from V and 3 bases from J, with 16 bases in between. From germline, CDR1 is MNHNS and CDR2 SASEGT. CDR3 loop: CASSPPSRGDYGYTF. The CDR3 region has the DNA TGTGCCAGCAGTCCCCCCAGTCGGGGGGACTATGGCTACACCTTC.

This clone has a single count. The J gene is TRBJ1-4, the V gene TRBV28; D is unresolved. Per the germline V gene, CDR1 is MDHEN and CDR2 is SYDVKM. The V end lost 2 bases, the J end lost 8 bases, and 6 bases lay between the germline ends. This CDR3 has 12 residues. The CDR3 DNA follows: TGTGCCAGCAGTTTAGGGAGAGAAAAACTGTTTTTT. It encodes CASSLGREKLFF.

V usage is TRBV10-1 and J usage is TRBJ2-1, with 7 bases matching TRBD1. Looked up from germline, CDR1 is WNHNN and CDR2 is SYGVQD (reference sequence). The CDR3 is made up of 12 amino acids. V gave up 7 bases and J gave up 7 bases; unmatched junction bases: 4. The CDR3 DNA reads TGCGCCAGCATGGGCAGGGGGAATGAGCAGTTCTTC. This codes for CASMGRGNEQFF.

The chain joins TRBV11-2 to TRBJ2-1; TRBD1 aligns across 9 bases. The V and J ends lost 5 bases and 6 bases, in that order; junction bases with no gene match: 8. Germline CDR1 SGHAT, CDR2 FQNNGV. The CDR3 runs 15 residues. CDR3 sequence: CASSPTGGFSNEQFF. The CDR3 region has the DNA TGTGCCAGCAGCCCTACAGGGGGCTTCTCCAATGAGCAGTTCTTC.

J is TRBJ2-1 and V is TRBV18, with 7 bases that match TRBD1. CDR1 KGHSH and CDR2 LQKENI come from the germline V gene. V shed 1 base, J shed 2 bases, and the junction held 2 bases outside the gene matches. There are 15 residues in the CDR3. In nucleotides, the CDR3 is TGTGCCAGCTCACCACAGGGGGCGACCTACAATGAGCAGTTCTTC. Encoded protein: CASSPQGATYNEQFF.

The V gene is TRBV12-5, the J gene TRBJ2-2; D is unclear. Germline-derived CDR1 and CDR2 are LGHNT and FRNRAP. With 5 bases removed from V and 6 bases from J, the gap between germline ends came to 16 bases. The length of the CDR3 is 15 residues. CDR3 DNA: TGTGCTAGTGGTCCGCCTCCAGTTCCGGCCGGGGAGCTGTTTTTT. It yields the protein CASGPPPVPAGELFF.

V usage is TRBV6-1 and J usage is TRBJ2-1, with no clear D. The ends were cut back, 1 base at V and 0 bases at J, with 10 bases in the middle. The CDR3 length is 16 residues. CDR1 is MNHNS, CDR2 SASEGT, per germline. CDR3 sequence (DNA): TGTGCCAGCAGTGAAGAGGGAAACCCCTCCTACAATGAGCAGTTCTTC. Translated: CASSEEGNPSYNEQFF.

The genes are TRBV11-2 and TRBJ1-3, with 9 bases that match TRBD1. J gave up 7 bases and V 4 bases, and 8 bases lay outside the gene matches. The CDR3 runs to 15 residues. The germline V gene encodes CDR1 SGHAT and CDR2 FQNNGV. This CDR3 reads CASSSGQGVWNTIYF. DNA for the CDR3: TGTGCCAGCAGCTCGGGACAGGGAGTTTGGAACACCATATATTTT.

This clone was seen once. V and J are TRBV10-3 and TRBJ1-1; D is possibly TRBD1 (6 bases). Germline V gives CDR1 ENHRY, CDR2 SYGVKD. Trimming removed 0 bases at V and 8 bases at J, with 13 bases between. This CDR3 region has 14 residues. The DNA of the CDR3 is TGTGCCATCAGTGAGTCGCGGGGGCTAGGAGAAGCTTTCTTT. Its protein product is CAISESRGLGEAFF.

J is TRBJ2-2 and V is TRBV5-6; TRBD2 aligns across 7 bases. This CDR3 is built from 14 residues. Losses at the gene ends were 1 base for V and 9 bases for J; bases not matched to a gene: 6. CDR1 is SGHDT and CDR2 is YYEEEE in the germline V gene. DNA of the CDR3: TGTGCCAGCAGCTTGCAAGCGGGGTCGAGGGAGCTGTTTTTT. Amino acid sequence: CASSLQAGSRELFF.

The rearrangement links TRBV29-1 to TRBJ2-1, with 9 bases matching TRBD2. The V and J ends lost 0 bases and 4 bases, in that order; junction bases with no gene match: 4. This CDR3 has 15 amino acids. The germline CDR1 and CDR2 sequences are SQVTM and ANQGSEA. The CDR3 bases are TGCAGCGTTGAAGAAAGTCTAGCGGGGTACAATGAGCAGTTCTTC. Its protein is CSVEESLAGYNEQFF.

The chain uses TRBV1 and TRBJ2-1; the table's D call, TRBD1, has no DNA check behind it. TRBV1 is listed as a pseudogene. CDR3 size: 17 residues. Here the CDR3 DNA reads TGCACCAGCAGGACAACTATCCAGGACAGCCCTTACAATGAGCAGTTCTTC. Translated: CTSRTTIQDSPYNEQFF.

V and J are TRBV10-1 and TRBJ2-5; tentative D call: TRBD2 (5 bases). The CDR3 spans 13 residues. Trimming took 4 bases from V and 4 from J, leaving 10 bases between them. Germline values: CDR1 WNHNN, CDR2 SYGVQD (reference sequence). The CDR3 nucleotides read TGCGCCAGCAGTGCGGGGAACCTAGAGACCCAGTACTTC. It translates to CASSAGNLETQYF.

The chain links TRBV30 to TRBJ1-4; the D is unclear. V was pared by 2 bases and J by 4 bases, with 14 bases between. CDR1 is GTSNPN and CDR2 is SVGIG in the germline V gene (reference sequence). The CDR3 is made up of 15 amino acids. The CDR3 DNA follows: TGTGCCTGGAGTTCTGGGAGTAAGGGTAATGAAAAACTGTTTTTT. Translating it yields CAWSSGSKGNEKLFF.